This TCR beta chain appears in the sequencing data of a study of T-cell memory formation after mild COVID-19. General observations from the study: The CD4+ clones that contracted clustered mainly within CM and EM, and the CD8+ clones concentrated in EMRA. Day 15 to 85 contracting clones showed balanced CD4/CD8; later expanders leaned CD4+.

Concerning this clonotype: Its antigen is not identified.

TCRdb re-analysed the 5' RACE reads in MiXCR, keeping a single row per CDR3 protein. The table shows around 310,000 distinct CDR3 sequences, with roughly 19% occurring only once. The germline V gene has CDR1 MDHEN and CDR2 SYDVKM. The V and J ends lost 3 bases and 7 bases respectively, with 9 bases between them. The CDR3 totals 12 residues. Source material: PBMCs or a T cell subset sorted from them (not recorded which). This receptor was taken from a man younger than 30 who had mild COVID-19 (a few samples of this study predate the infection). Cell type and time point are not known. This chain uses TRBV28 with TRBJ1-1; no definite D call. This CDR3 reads CASSFGRLEAFF. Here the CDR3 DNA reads TGTGCCAGCAGTTTTGGGCGGCTTGAAGCTTTCTTT.